The 4 T cell receptor beta chains reported below all come from one sample, sequenced in a study of blood T cell repertoires in COVID-19 (dated by TCRdb to the early 2020s). Library method: the immunoSEQ multiplex PCR assay. The source is immuneACCESS, and TCRdb retained only in-frame sequences with V and J called. Part of the clones is not carried over; for the studies checked, unresolved V genes explain less than half of this, and the remainder is unexplained. This sample has approximately 280,000 clones in its table, and approximately 86% of those were observed once. The ten largest account for over 2% of the sample. Specimen: peripheral blood. The receptors were sampled from a woman in her 30s who had recovered from COVID-19.

The V and J genes are TRBV28 and TRBJ2-1; 7 nucleotides line up with TRBD2. Trimming took 5 bases from V and 4 from J; bases not matched to a gene: 8. The CDR3 spans 15 residues. The germline V gene encodes CDR1 MDHEN and CDR2 SYDVKM. The CDR3 spells CASSGSGEGYNEQFF. The CDR3, as DNA: TGTGCCAGCAGTGGCAGCGGGGAGGGATACAATGAGCAGTTCTTC.

This clone was seen a handful of times. This sequence joins TRBV6-2 or TRBV6-3 and TRBJ2-3; 7 nucleotides agree with TRBD2. J gave up 4 bases and V 2 bases, and 3 bases lay outside the gene matches. CDR1 and CDR2 (germline): MNHEY, SVGEGT. This CDR3 is built from 14 residues. The CDR3 sequence is CASSYVGGADTQYF. CDR3 sequence (DNA): TGTGCCAGCAGTTACGTGGGGGGGGCAGATACGCAGTATTTT.

J is TRBJ1-4 and V is TRBV6-6; TRBD1 is a possible D gene (6 bases). This CDR3 region has 16 residues. Looked up from germline, CDR1 is MNHNY and CDR2 is SVGAGI (reference sequence). V lost 7 bases and J 8 bases, leaving 23 bases between the germline ends. CDR3 sequence reads: CASKIPLTGKQEKLFF. DNA of the CDR3: TGTGCCAGCAAAATCCCCCTAACAGGGAAGCAAGAAAAACTGTTTTTT.

The rearrangement links TRBV12-3 or TRBV12-4 to TRBJ2-1; tentatively, D is TRBD2 (6 bases). V dropped 3 bases and J dropped 5 bases, with 8 bases sitting between them. The CDR3 extends over 13 amino acids. The CDR3 loop reads CASSFSGNNEQFF. Here the CDR3 DNA reads TGTGCCAGCAGTTTTAGCGGTAACAATGAGCAGTTCTTC.